This T cell receptor (beta chain) was captured in a study of blood T cell repertoires in COVID-19. V gave up 2 bases and J gave up 1 base; unmatched junction bases: 3. CDR1 is SGHNT and CDR2 is YYREEE in the germline V gene (reference sequence). This CDR3 is built from 15 residues. Clones were sequenced by immunoSEQ multiplex PCR, and TCRdb holds only the in-frame ones, with some missing. This sample has fewer than 130,000 clones, with less than 75% found just once. The receptor's source is a woman aged 60-75 years with acute or convalescent COVID-19. The sample taken for sequencing was peripheral blood. This chain uses TRBV5-4 with TRBJ2-3; the match to TRBD2 covers 8 bases. CDR3 sequence reads: CASSFERGRTDTQYF. Here the CDR3 DNA reads TGTGCCAGCAGCTTTGAGCGGGGGCGCACAGATACGCAGTATTTT.